These 20 T cell receptor beta chains share one sample of origin, sequenced in a study of early T cells in non-severe SARS-CoV-2 infection. TCRdb re-called the 5' RACE reads with MiXCR, one entry per CDR3 protein. In the table there are fewer than 50,000 distinct CDR3 sequences, roughly 6% of which are singletons. The input for sequencing was whole blood, taken at baseline. The receptors were sampled from an adult who was a healthcare worker with PCR-confirmed SARS-CoV-2 infection or an uninfected control (not recorded which).

The CDR3 bases are TGTTCAGGAGCGGGGGGCAACCGGGATACGCAGTATTTT. Its protein is CSGAGGNRDTQYF. This rearrangement joins TRBV6-6 to TRBJ2-3; 9 positions agree with TRBD2. CDR3 size: 13 residues. Germline V gene data show CDR1 as MNHNY and CDR2 as SVGAGI (reference sequence).

This clonotype was observed many times. The gene calls are TRBV11-2 and TRBJ1-1; 12 bases agree with TRBD1. CDR3 length: 17 amino acids. The junction had 9 bases not matched to a gene; V was cut back by 3 bases and J by 4 bases. The V gene's germline CDR1 is SGHAT and CDR2 FQNNGV. CDR3 bases: TGTGCCAGCAGCTTTCCACCGGGACAGGGGGCTCGCACTGAAGCTTTCTTT. It yields the protein CASSFPPGQGARTEAFF.

This chain links TRBV9 with TRBJ1-2, with a weak D call TRBD1 (6 bases). Germline V lookup: CDR1 SGDLS, CDR2 YYNGEE. The V end lost 0 bases, the J end lost 5 bases, and 8 bases lay between the germline ends. The CDR3 extends over 13 amino acids. CDR3 amino acids: CASSVGTAYGYTF. The DNA for the CDR3 is TGTGCCAGCAGCGTAGGGACAGCATATGGCTACACCTTC.

This clonotype was seen ten or more times. The chain recombines TRBV10-3 with TRBJ2-1, with D hard to call. The CDR3 has 12 amino acids. Germline CDR1 is ENHRY and CDR2 is SYGVKD. V shed 5 bases and J shed 5 bases, with 7 bases lying between them. The CDR3 region is CAISPRNNEQFF. Here the CDR3 DNA reads TGTGCCATCAGTCCCAGGAACAATGAGCAGTTCTTC.

The chain employs TRBV7-2 and TRBJ2-6; D unclear. Trimming stripped 5 bases from V and 0 bases from J, with 8 bases between. The CDR3 length is 15 residues. In germline, CDR1 is SGHTA, CDR2 FQGNSA. CDR3 coding DNA: TGTGCCAGCAGCCGGTCTAACTCTGGGGCCAACGTCCTGACTTTC. This codes for CASSRSNSGANVLTF.

This chain joins TRBV4-3 and TRBJ1-6; unclear D gene. CDR3 size: 20 residues. Between the trimmed V and J ends, which lost 0 bases and 0 bases, there was a span of 18 bases. The germline gives CDR1 LGHNA, CDR2 YSLEER. The CDR3 reads CASSQDLPAPSSSYNSPLHF. DNA for the CDR3: TGCGCCAGCAGCCAAGATCTTCCCGCGCCTTCGAGCTCCTATAATTCACCCCTCCACTTT.

This clonotype was recorded many times. J is TRBJ2-1 and V is TRBV12-3 or TRBV12-4; 12 bases are shared with TRBD2. V trimming: 2 bases; J trimming: 5 bases; junction bases outside the gene matches: 4. This CDR3 comprises 16 residues. The CDR3 region has the DNA TGTGCCAGCAGTTTACTAGCGGGGGGGCCCCACAATGAGCAGTTCTTC. It translates to CASSLLAGGPHNEQFF.

This clonotype was seen ten or more times. The chain couples TRBV7-6 to TRBJ2-3; possibly TRBD2 for D (6 bases). Trimming removed 5 bases at V and 9 bases at J, with 18 bases between. The CDR3 has 14 amino acids. The germline gives CDR1 SGHVS, CDR2 FNYEAQ. CDR3 residues: CASSDRGAYGTQYF. Here the CDR3 DNA reads TGTGCCAGCAGCGATCGCGGGGCGTACGGGACGCAGTATTTT.

This clonotype was observed at least ten times. The chain employs TRBV7-2 and TRBJ1-1; a possible D gene is TRBD1 (5 bases). Per the germline V gene, CDR1 is SGHTA and CDR2 is FQGNSA. The CDR3 contains 14 residues. Trimming shortened V by 5 bases and J by 3 bases, and 13 bases separated the two germline ends. CDR3 sequence reads: CASSPQGPHTEAFF. The CDR3 DNA reads as TGTGCCAGCAGCCCCCAGGGCCCCCACACTGAAGCTTTCTTT.

The chain combines TRBV10-2 with TRBJ1-1, with 8 positions matching TRBD1. Germline values: CDR1 WSHSY, CDR2 SAAADI. There are 13 residues in the CDR3. The V and J ends lost 1 base and 8 bases, in that order; junction bases with no gene match: 3. The CDR3 loop is CASSELGDREAFF. The CDR3 region has the DNA TGCGCCAGCAGTGAGTTAGGGGACAGGGAAGCTTTCTTT.

This clonotype was observed a handful of times. This chain joins TRBV14 and TRBJ2-7; 8 nucleotides align to TRBD2. The ends lost 0 bases at V and 7 bases at J; junction bases unmatched: 5. The length of the CDR3 is 14 residues. CDR1 is SGHDN and CDR2 is FVKESK in the germline V gene. The CDR3 loop reads CASSQDWSSGEQYF. CDR3 in DNA: TGTGCCAGCAGCCAAGATTGGTCTAGCGGGGAGCAGTACTTC.

Only a few counts were recorded for this clonotype. The rearrangement uses TRBV2 and TRBJ2-3, with 9 bases that match TRBD2. Germline CDR1 is SNHLY and CDR2 is FYNNEI. V trimming: 3 bases; J trimming: 4 bases; junction bases outside the gene matches: 11. The CDR3 is made up of 17 amino acids. The CDR3 loop is CASSERKRGDFSDTQYF. The CDR3 DNA sequence: TGTGCCAGCAGTGAGAGGAAGCGGGGGGACTTTTCAGATACGCAGTATTTT. Full variable domain (remainder filled in from reference TRBV2 and TRBJ2-3): EPEVTQTPSHQVTQMGQEVILRCVPISNHLYFYWYRQILGQKVEFLVSFYNNEISEKSEIFDDQFSVERPDGSNFTLKIRSTKLEDSAMYFCASSERKRGDFSDTQYFGPGTRLTVL.

Ten or more counts support this clonotype. This chain joins TRBV9 and TRBJ1-2, with TRBD1 as a possible D gene (6 bases). V was clipped by 3 bases and J by 2 bases, with 11 bases between them. The CDR3 runs to 14 residues. The germline V gene encodes CDR1 SGDLS and CDR2 YYNGEE. CDR3 DNA sequence: TGTGCCAGCAGCGCCGGTACAGGGAACTATGGCTACACCTTC. Amino acids: CASSAGTGNYGYTF.

This clonotype was seen at least ten times. The chain employs TRBV25-1 and TRBJ2-2, with D unresolved. The germline V gene has CDR1 MGHDK and CDR2 SYGVNS. The CDR3 consists of 14 residues. The ends were cut back, 4 bases at V and 0 bases at J, with 6 bases in the middle. Here the CDR3 reads CASSGFANTGELFF. The CDR3 nucleotides read TGTGCCAGCAGTGGGTTTGCGAACACCGGGGAGCTGTTTTTT.

The V and J genes are TRBV11-3 and TRBJ2-5; 13 bases fit TRBD2. J was trimmed by 0 bases and V by 4 bases; bases with no gene match: 5. The CDR3 has 17 residues. Germline V CDR1 and CDR2: SGHNT, YENEEA. CDR3 protein: CASSSGLAGMYQETQYF. The CDR3 nucleotides are TGTGCCAGCAGCTCGGGACTAGCGGGGATGTACCAAGAGACCCAGTACTTC.

In its sample, this clonotype is medium-sized (0.01 to 0.1%). The J gene is TRBJ1-5, the V gene TRBV19; 8 nucleotides align to TRBD1. CDR3 length equals 18 residues. Germline V lookup: CDR1 LNHDA, CDR2 SQIVND (reference sequence). Unmatched junction bases numbered 15, after V lost 5 bases and J lost 3 bases. The CDR3 coding sequence is TGTGCCAGTAGTCAAGCCCCCGGGACAGGTGGCTCCAATCAGCCCCAGCATTTT. It encodes CASSQAPGTGGSNQPQHF.

J is TRBJ2-1 and V is TRBV4-3; D gene ambiguous. V dropped 0 bases and J dropped 8 bases, with 14 bases sitting between them. The CDR3 contains 15 residues. Germline CDR1 LGHNA, CDR2 YSLEER. For the CDR3, the DNA is TGCGCCAGCAGCCAAGAGGGCAGGACGGGCGATGAGCAGTTCTTC. It yields the protein CASSQEGRTGDEQFF.

This clonotype was detected ten times or more. V is TRBV12-3 or TRBV12-4 and J is TRBJ1-6; D not certain. The CDR3 is 14 residues long. Trimming removed 6 bases at V and 7 bases at J, with 13 bases between. The CDR3 loop reads CASSSTGYNSPLHF. CDR3 coding DNA: TGTGCCAGCAGCTCGACGGGCTACAATTCACCCCTCCACTTT.

This clonotype was counted ten times or more. V and J are TRBV6-2 or TRBV6-3 and TRBJ2-2; 12 bases fit TRBD2. Per the germline V gene, CDR1 is MNHEY and CDR2 is SVGEGT. There are 17 residues in the CDR3. Trimming removed 5 bases from V and 4 bases from J; junction bases left unmatched: 8. CDR3 bases: TGTGCCAGCAGTAAGCGCGGACTAGCGGGGTTCACCGGGGAGCTGTTTTTT. This translates into CASSKRGLAGFTGELFF.

This clonotype was observed a handful of times. The genes are TRBV10-3 and TRBJ2-2; 9 bases align to TRBD1. The CDR3 has 13 residues. V shed 6 bases, J shed 7 bases, and the junction held 3 bases outside the gene matches. Germline V lookup: CDR1 ENHRY, CDR2 SYGVKD. In nucleotides, the CDR3 is TGTGCCATCAGCGGGACAGGGAACGGGGAGCTGTTTTTT. Amino acid sequence: CAISGTGNGELFF.